This entry features one T cell receptor (beta chain) sequence. Its target is unknown. This sample stems from a study of T cell responses to AZD1222 COVID-19 vaccine. Whole-study results and caveats: Spike-specific TCR breadth and depth were elevated following two AZD1222 doses. Regions 160-218 and 743-854 held dominance among vaccine-associated CD4 TCRs, which spanned spike. White British people made up most donors, females outnumbered males, and clonal diversity was possibly underestimated. No repertoire was sampled before or during the peak T cell response, only after it.

Trimming left V 0 bases short and J 0 bases short, with 3 bases between. The CDR3 loop spans 14 amino acids. Per the germline V gene, CDR1 is LGHDT and CDR2 is YNNKEL (reference sequence). This table comes from immunoSEQ multiplex PCR, and its TCRdb copy is limited to in-frame clones, with some not included. This table has approximately 180,000 clones, about 90% appearing once. The source was peripheral blood, collected 28 days after the second dose of the MenACWY control vaccine. The source is an adult who received the MenACWY meningococcal vaccine as a control. The gene calls are TRBV3-1 (or the pseudogene TRBV3-2) and TRBJ1-5, with no clear D. CDR3 DNA: TGTGCCAGCAGCCAAGAGTATAGCAATCAGCCCCAGCATTTT. This encodes CASSQEYSNQPQHF.